This T cell receptor beta chain emerged from a study of cytomegalovirus exposure and HLA in healthy donors. Study-wide findings and caveats: Generally TCR sequences proved uncommon, though certain public TCRs appeared in numerous donors.

Regarding this clone: Its antigen is not known.

This PCR relied on a set of 60 Vbeta primers and 13 Jbeta primers. Original analysis: About 12 million shared chains were among the approximately 80 million unique TCR beta chains that a later analysis counted. The repertoire was sequenced with immunoSEQ multiplex PCR; TCRdb's copy has only in-frame clones and lacks some. That table furnishes V, J and clone size, whereas the DNA furnished D and trimming. Among 140,000 to 150,000 clones, over 80% were seen once, and the ten largest hold roughly 2.8%. The length of the CDR3 is 15 residues. With 4 bases clipped from V and 4 bases from J, the junction kept 9 bases outside the gene matches. The V gene's germline CDR1 is SGDLS and CDR2 YYNGEE.

This sequence joins TRBV9 and TRBJ2-7; 9 bases are a match to TRBD1. Input material: PBMCs. The TCR sequence derives from a woman in her twenties or thirties in good health and CMV-seronegative. In DNA form, the CDR3 reads TGTGCCAGCAGCACCCATGGGACAGGGAGATACGAGCAGTACTTC. Protein sequence: CASSTHGTGRYEQYF.